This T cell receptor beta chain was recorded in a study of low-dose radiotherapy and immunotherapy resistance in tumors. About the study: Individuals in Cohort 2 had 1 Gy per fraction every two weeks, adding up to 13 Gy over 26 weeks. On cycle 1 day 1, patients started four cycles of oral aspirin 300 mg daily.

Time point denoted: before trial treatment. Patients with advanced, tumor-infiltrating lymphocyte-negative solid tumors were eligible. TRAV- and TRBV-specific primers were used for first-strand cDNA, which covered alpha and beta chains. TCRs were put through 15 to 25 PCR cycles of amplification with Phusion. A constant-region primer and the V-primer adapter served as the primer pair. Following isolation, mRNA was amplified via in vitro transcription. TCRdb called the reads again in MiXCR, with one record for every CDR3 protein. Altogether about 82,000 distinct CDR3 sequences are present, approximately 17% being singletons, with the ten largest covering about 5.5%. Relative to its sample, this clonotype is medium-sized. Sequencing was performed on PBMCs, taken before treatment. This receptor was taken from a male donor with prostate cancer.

The CDR3: CASSSLIFSGTDTQYF. The DNA of the CDR3 is TGTGCCAGCAGTTCCCTGATTTTTTCTGGCACAGATACGCAGTATTTT. This chain connects TRBV28 to TRBJ2-3; D is ambiguous. CDR1 is MDHEN, CDR2 SYDVKM, per germline. V lost 4 bases and J 1 base, leaving 15 bases between the germline ends. CDR3 length: 16 residues.